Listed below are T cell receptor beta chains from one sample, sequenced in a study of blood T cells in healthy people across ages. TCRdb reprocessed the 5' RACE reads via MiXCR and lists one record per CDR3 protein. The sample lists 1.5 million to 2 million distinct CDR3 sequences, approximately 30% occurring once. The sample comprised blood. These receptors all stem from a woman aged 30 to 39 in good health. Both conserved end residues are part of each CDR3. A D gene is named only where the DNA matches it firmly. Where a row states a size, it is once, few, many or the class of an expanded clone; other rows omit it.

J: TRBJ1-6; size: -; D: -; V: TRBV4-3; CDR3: CASSQVYPQRGYSPLHF; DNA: TGCGCCAGCAGCCAAGTCTACCCCCAGCGAGGATATTCACCCCTCCACTTT
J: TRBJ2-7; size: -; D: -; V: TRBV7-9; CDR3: CASSVRADYEQYF; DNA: TGTGCCAGCAGCGTCCGGGCTGACTACGAGCAGTACTTC
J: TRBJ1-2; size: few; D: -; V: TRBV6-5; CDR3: CASSRGASYGYTF; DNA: TGTGCCAGCAGTCGGGGAGCGTCTTATGGCTACACCTTC
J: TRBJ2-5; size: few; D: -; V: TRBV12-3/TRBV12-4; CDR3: CASSLIGANNEQYF; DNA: TGTGCCAGCAGTTTAATCGGCGCAAACAATGAGCAGTACTTC
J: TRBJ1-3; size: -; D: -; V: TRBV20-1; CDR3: CSARAAGNTIYF; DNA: TGCAGTGCTAGGGCCGCAGGAAACACCATATATTTT
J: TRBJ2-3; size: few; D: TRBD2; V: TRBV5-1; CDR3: CASNLGGIVGTQYF; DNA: TGCGCCAGCAACCTGGGGGGGATCGTCGGTACGCAGTATTTT
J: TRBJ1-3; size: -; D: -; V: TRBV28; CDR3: CASSLSGVGASNSGNTIYF; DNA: TGTGCCAGCAGTTTATCAGGGGTCGGAGCAAGTAACTCTGGAAACACCATATATTTT
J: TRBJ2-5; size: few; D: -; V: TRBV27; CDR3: CASNPASALETQYF; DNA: TGTGCCAGCAACCCAGCATCAGCGTTAGAGACCCAGTACTTC
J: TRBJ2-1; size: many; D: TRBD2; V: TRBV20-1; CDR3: CSARELAGAYNEQFF; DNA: TGCAGTGCTAGAGAACTAGCGGGAGCCTACAATGAGCAGTTCTTC
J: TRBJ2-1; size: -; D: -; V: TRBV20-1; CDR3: CSVKPGPLNEQFF; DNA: TGCAGTGTCAAACCGGGGCCTCTTAACGAGCAGTTCTTC
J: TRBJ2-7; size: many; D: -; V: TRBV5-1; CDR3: CASSLEEGSEQYF; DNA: TGCGCCAGCAGCTTGGAGGAGGGTTCCGAGCAGTACTTC
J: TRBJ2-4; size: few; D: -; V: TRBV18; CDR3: CASSPETRNIQYF; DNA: TGTGCCAGCTCACCAGAGACCCGAAACATTCAGTACTTC
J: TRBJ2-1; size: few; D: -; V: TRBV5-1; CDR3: CASSFSLGYNEQFF; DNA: TGCGCCAGCAGCTTTAGCCTCGGGTACAATGAGCAGTTCTTC
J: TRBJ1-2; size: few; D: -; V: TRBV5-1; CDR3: CASSSEPGLANYGYTF; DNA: TGCGCCAGCAGCTCGGAACCGGGACTAGCTAACTATGGCTACACCTTC
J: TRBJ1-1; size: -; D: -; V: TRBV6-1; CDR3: CASRGAKGGTEAFF; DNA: TGTGCCAGCAGGGGGGCAAAAGGGGGAACTGAAGCTTTCTTT
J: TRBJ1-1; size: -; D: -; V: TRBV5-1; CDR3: CASSQAGIPEAFF; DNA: TGCGCCAGCAGCCAGGCAGGGATCCCTGAAGCTTTCTTT
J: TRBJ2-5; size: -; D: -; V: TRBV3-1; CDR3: CASSQGRLALGQYF; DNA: TGTGCCAGCAGCCAAGGTCGGCTAGCGTTGGGCCAGTACTTC